Below are 5 T cell receptor beta chains sequenced from a single sample in a study of radiotherapy plus CTLA-4 blockade in lung cancer. Measured with immunoSEQ multiplex PCR; TCRdb has only the in-frame clones, and not every one. The sample consists of around 40,000 clones, around 85% of them appearing once. The sequencing used peripheral blood, collected from a patient treated with radiotherapy plus ipilimumab. Receptors originate from a human donor with non-small cell lung cancer who had stable disease on radiotherapy plus ipilimumab.

This chain links TRBV6-6 with TRBJ1-2; D might be TRBD1 (6 bases). The length of the CDR3 is 16 residues. Germline assignment: CDR1 MNHNY and CDR2 SVGAGI (reference sequence). V was clipped by 0 bases and J by 0 bases, with 11 bases between them. The CDR3 here is CASSYSRDTANYGYTF. CDR3 DNA: TGTGCCAGCAGTTACTCCAGGGACACCGCTAACTATGGCTACACCTTC.

The chain couples TRBV4-3 to TRBJ2-6; D perhaps matches TRBD1 (6 bases). Trimming left V 4 bases short and J 1 base short, with 8 bases between. Germline CDR1 and CDR2: LGHNA and YSLEER. The CDR3 contains 15 residues. CDR3 DNA: TGCGCCAGCAGCCCCCAGGGGTCTGGGGCCAACGTCCTGACTTTC. Its protein product is CASSPQGSGANVLTF.

CDR3 in amino acids: CASRRGLATYEQYF. The CDR3 bases are TGTGCCAGCAGGCGCGGGCTAGCGACCTACGAGCAGTACTTC. This rearrangement joins TRBV27 to TRBJ2-7; tentatively, D is TRBD2 (6 bases). The V gene lost 6 bases and the J gene lost 2 bases, with 14 bases spanning the gap. The CDR3 spans 14 residues. The germline V gene encodes CDR1 MNHEY and CDR2 SMNVEV (reference sequence).

J is TRBJ2-1 and V is TRBV4-3; 9 nucleotides align to TRBD2. Trimming at V came to 0 bases and at J to 7 bases, leaving 7 bases not matched to a gene. CDR3 length: 16 amino acids. From germline, CDR1 is LGHNA and CDR2 YSLEER. As DNA, the CDR3 is TGCGCCAGCAGCCAAGATGTGTCTAGCGGGATGAATGAGCAGTTCTTC. It is translated as CASSQDVSSGMNEQFF.

The chain is built from TRBV19 and TRBJ2-5; D possibly corresponds to TRBD1 (6 bases). The germline gives CDR1 LNHDA, CDR2 SQIVND (reference sequence). V lost 6 bases, J lost 1 base, and 12 bases lay in between. The CDR3 totals 14 residues. This CDR3 is CASSNGQSQETQYF. The CDR3 nucleotides read TGTGCCAGTAGCAACGGACAGTCCCAAGAGACCCAGTACTTC.